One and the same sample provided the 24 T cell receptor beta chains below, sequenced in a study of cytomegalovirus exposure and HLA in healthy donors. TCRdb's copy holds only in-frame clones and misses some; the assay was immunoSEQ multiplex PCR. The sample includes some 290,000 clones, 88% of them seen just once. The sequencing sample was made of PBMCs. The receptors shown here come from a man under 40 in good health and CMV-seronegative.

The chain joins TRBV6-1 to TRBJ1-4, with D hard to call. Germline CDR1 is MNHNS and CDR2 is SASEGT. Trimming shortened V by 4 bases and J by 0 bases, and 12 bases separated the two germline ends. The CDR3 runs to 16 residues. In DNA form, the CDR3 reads TGTGCCAGCAGTGCCCTTCGACGGGCAACTAATGAAAAACTGTTTTTT. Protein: CASSALRRATNEKLFF.

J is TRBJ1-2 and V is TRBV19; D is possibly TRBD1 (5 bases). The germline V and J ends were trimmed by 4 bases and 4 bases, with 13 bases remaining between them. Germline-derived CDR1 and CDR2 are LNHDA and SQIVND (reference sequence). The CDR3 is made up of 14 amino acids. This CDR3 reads CASSRKGPTYGYTF. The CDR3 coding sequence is TGTGCCAGTAGTAGGAAGGGGCCGACCTATGGCTACACCTTC. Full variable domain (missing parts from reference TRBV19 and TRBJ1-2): DGGITQSPKYLFRKEGQNVTLSCEQNLNHDAMYWYRQDPGQGLRLIYYSQIVNDFQKGDIAEGYSVSREKKESFPLTVTSAQKNPTAFYLCASSRKGPTYGYTFGSGTRLTVV.

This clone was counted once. CDR3 region: CAWSWGGYGYTF. The CDR3 region has the DNA TGTGCCTGGAGTTGGGGGGGCTATGGCTACACCTTC. This chain links TRBV30 with TRBJ1-2, with a tentative D call TRBD1 (5 bases). The CDR3 covers 12 residues. V lost 2 bases and J 4 bases, leaving 8 bases between the germline ends. CDR1 and CDR2 (germline): GTSNPN, SVGIG (reference sequence).

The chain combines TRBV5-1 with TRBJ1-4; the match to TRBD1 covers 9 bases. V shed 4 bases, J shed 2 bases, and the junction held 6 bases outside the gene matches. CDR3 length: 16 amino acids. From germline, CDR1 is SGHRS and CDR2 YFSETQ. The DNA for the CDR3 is TGCGCCAGCAGCACGACACAGGGGGCGACTAATGAAAAACTGTTTTTT. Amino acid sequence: CASSTTQGATNEKLFF.

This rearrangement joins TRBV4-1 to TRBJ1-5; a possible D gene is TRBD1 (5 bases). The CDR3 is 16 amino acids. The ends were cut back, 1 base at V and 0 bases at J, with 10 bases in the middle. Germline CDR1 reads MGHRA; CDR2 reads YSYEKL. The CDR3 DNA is TGCGCCAGCAGCCAAGCCCAGGGCCATAGCAATCAGCCCCAGCATTTT. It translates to CASSQAQGHSNQPQHF.

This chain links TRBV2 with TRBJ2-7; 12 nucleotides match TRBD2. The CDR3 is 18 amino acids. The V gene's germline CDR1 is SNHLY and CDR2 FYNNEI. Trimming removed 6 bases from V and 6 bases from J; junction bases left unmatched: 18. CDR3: CASSLAPTGTSGPGEQYF. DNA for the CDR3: TGTGCCAGCAGCTTAGCTCCAACCGGGACTAGCGGGCCCGGCGAGCAGTACTTC.

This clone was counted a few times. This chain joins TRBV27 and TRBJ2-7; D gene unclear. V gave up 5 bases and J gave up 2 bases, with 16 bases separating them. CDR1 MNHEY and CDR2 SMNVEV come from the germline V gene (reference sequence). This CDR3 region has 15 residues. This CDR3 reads CASSLLRAGTYEQYF. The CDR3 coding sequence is TGTGCCAGCAGTCTTCTCCGAGCAGGAACCTACGAGCAGTACTTC.

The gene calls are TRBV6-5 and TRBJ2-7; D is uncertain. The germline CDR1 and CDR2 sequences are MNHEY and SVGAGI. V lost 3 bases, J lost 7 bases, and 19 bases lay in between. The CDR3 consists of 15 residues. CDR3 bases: TGTGCCAGCAGTTATGGAGTCGGCCCCAGTGGAGAGCAGTACTTC. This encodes CASSYGVGPSGEQYF.

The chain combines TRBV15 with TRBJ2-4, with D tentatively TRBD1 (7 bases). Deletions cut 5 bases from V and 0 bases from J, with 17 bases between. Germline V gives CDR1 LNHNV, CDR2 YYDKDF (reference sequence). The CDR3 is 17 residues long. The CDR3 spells CATSEEEGAGAKNIQYF. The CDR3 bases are TGTGCCACCAGCGAGGAGGAGGGGGCCGGAGCCAAAAACATTCAGTACTTC.

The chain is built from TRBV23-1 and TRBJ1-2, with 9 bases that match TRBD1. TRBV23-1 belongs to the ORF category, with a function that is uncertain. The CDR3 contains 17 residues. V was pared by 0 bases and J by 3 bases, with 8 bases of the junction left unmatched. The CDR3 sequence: CASSQSWTGESDYGYTF. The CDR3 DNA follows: TGCGCCAGCAGTCAATCCTGGACAGGGGAATCGGACTATGGCTACACCTTC.

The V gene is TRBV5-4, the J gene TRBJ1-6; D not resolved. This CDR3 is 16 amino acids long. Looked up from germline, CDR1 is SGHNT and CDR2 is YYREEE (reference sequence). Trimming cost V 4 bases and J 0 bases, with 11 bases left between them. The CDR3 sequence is CASSRSSSSYNSPLHF. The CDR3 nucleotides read TGTGCCAGCAGCCGCTCGAGTAGCTCCTATAATTCACCCCTCCACTTT. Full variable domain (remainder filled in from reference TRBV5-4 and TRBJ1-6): ETGVTQSPTHLIKTRGQQVTLRCSSQSGHNTVSWYQQALGQGPQFIFQYYREEENGRGNFPPRFSGLQFPNYSSELNVNALELDDSALYLCASSRSSSSYNSPLHFGNGTRLTVT.

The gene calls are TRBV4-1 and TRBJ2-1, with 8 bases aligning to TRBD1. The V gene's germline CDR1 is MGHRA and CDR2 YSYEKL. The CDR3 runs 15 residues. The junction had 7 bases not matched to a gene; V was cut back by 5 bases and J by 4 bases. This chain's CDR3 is CASSYDRGPYNEQFF. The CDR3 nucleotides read TGCGCCAGCAGCTACGACAGGGGTCCTTACAATGAGCAGTTCTTC.

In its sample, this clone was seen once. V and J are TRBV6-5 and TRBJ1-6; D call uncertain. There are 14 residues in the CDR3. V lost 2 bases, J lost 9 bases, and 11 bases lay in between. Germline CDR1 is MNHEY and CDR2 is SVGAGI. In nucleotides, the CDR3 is TGTGCCAGCAGTTACGGGGAGCGGGGTTCACCCCTCCACTTT. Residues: CASSYGERGSPLHF.

The CDR3 DNA reads as TGCGCCAGCAGCCCCGCACAGGGGGTGTTCTATGGCTACACCTTC. This codes for CASSPAQGVFYGYTF. The gene calls are TRBV5-1 and TRBJ1-2, with TRBD1 identical over 8 bases. Looked up from germline, CDR1 is SGHRS and CDR2 is YFSETQ. The CDR3 covers 15 residues. V shed 4 bases and J 4 bases; nucleotides not matched to a gene: 9.

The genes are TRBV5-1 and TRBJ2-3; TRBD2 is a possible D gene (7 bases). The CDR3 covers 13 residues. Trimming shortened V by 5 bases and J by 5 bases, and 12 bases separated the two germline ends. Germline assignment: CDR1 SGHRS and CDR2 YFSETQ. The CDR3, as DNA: TGCGCCAGCAGTAGGGGGGGCGTAGATACGCAGTATTTT. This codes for CASSRGGVDTQYF.

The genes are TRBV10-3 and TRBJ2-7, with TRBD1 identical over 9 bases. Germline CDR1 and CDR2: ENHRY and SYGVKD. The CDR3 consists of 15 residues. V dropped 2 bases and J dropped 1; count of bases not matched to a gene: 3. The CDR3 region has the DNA TGTGCCATCAGTGAGCCTGACAGGGGGTCCTACGAGCAGTACTTC. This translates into CAISEPDRGSYEQYF.

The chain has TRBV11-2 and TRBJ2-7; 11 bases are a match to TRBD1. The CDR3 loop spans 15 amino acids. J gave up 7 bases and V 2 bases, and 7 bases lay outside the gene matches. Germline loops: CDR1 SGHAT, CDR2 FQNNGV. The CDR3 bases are TGTGCCAGCAGCTTACATGGACAGGGGGCGCAGGAGCAGTACTTC. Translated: CASSLHGQGAQEQYF.

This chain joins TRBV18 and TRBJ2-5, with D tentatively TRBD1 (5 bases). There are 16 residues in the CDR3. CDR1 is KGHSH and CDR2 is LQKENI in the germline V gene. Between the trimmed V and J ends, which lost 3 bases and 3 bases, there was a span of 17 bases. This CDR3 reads CASSPPNPPREETQYF. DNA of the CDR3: TGTGCCAGCTCACCTCCTAACCCCCCCAGGGAAGAGACCCAGTACTTC.

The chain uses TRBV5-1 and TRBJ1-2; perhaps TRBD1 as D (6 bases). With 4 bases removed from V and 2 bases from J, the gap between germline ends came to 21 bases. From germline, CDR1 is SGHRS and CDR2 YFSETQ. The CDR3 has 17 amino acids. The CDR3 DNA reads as TGCGCCAGCAGCACCGGACAGTTACTAATGTTAAACTATGGCTACACCTTC. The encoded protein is CASSTGQLLMLNYGYTF.

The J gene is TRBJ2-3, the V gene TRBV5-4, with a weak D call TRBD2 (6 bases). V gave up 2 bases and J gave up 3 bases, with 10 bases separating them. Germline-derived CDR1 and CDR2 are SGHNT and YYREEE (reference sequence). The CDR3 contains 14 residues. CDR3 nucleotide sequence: TGTGCCAGCAGCTTCCGGACTACTACAGATACGCAGTATTTT. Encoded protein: CASSFRTTTDTQYF.

The DNA of the CDR3 is TGTGCCAGCAGGCCACAGGGGCCTGGTGTTCGAACCATATATTTT. Its translation: CASRPQGPGVRTIYF. The chain uses TRBV7-9 and TRBJ1-3; 7 nucleotides align to TRBD1. The V segment lost 6 bases and the J segment 10 bases; nucleotides outside the gene matches: 15. This CDR3 region has 15 residues. Germline lookup yields CDR1 SEHNR and CDR2 FQNEAQ (reference sequence).

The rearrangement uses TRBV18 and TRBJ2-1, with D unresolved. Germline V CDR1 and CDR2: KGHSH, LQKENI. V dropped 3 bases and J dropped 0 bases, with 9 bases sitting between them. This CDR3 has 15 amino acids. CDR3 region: CASSPVTYSYNEQFF. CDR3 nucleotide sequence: TGTGCCAGCTCACCCGTCACATACTCCTACAATGAGCAGTTCTTC.

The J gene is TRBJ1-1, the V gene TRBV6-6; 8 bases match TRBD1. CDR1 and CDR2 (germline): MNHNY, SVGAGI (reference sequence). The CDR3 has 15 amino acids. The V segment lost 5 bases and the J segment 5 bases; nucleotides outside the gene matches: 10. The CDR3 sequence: CASSNRRTGRTEAFF. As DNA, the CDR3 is TGTGCCAGCAGTAACCGAAGGACAGGGAGGACTGAAGCTTTCTTT.

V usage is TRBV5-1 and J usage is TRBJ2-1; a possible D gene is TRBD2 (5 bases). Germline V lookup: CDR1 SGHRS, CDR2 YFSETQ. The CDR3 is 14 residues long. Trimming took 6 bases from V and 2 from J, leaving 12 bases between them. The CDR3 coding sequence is TGCGCCAGCACTCAATCACTAGCCTACAATGAGCAGTTCTTC. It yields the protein CASTQSLAYNEQFF.